These T cell receptor beta chains were read from a single sample in a study of T cells expressing NK-cell markers. Reanalyzing the 5' RACE reads, TCRdb keeps one entry per CDR3 protein, without DNA. Its table records a few hundred thousand distinct CDR3 sequences. The sample consisted of blood T cells: a sorted CD56 or NKG2C T cell subset, CD4+ or CD8+ T cells, or bulk PBMC T cells (not recorded which). Receptors originate from a man aged 18-69 years in good health. The CDR3 runs from the conserved cysteine through the conserved F or W.

v_call	j_call	cdr3_aa
TRBV6-5	TRBJ2-5	CATNQGLTQYF
TRBV6-1	TRBJ2-1	CASSARREAGEARVQFF
TRBV7-9	TRBJ2-3	CASSPGLAGGSTDTQYF
TRBV12-3/TRBV12-4	TRBJ2-7	CASSPRRPTYEQYF
TRBV24-1	TRBJ2-1	CATGGLRGDEQFF
TRBV6-5	TRBJ1-4	CASSYQGINEKLFF
TRBV19	TRBJ1-5	CASSDQSGSSQPQHF
TRBV12-3/TRBV12-4	TRBJ1-6	CASNIGGSYSPLHF
TRBV10-2	TRBJ1-3	CASKLLLLPGNTIYF
TRBV4-2	TRBJ2-3	CASSQDRGTTSTDTQYF
TRBV15	TRBJ2-1	CATSRTGGQYNEQFF
TRBV2	TRBJ2-7	CAGGQGALAEQYF
TRBV6-1	TRBJ2-7	CASGTSGGPYEQYF
TRBV20-1	TRBJ2-7	CSATLAGASYEQYF
TRBV2	TRBJ1-2	CASRETGTGLGYTF
TRBV3-1	TRBJ2-7	CASSKLAGGFEEQYF
TRBV27	TRBJ1-2	CASSPRQGVMRGYTF
TRBV27	TRBJ1-1	CASSFSSPGHPKGDAFF
TRBV12-3/TRBV12-4	TRBJ1-1	CASSLEGGGVAFF
TRBV12-3/TRBV12-4	TRBJ1-3	CASSSNPGVGNTIYF
TRBV12-5	TRBJ2-1	CASGLPGEDEQFF
TRBV6-1	TRBJ1-5	CASSEDRGWGYSNQPQHF
TRBV28	TRBJ2-7	CASETGGSGSHEQYF
TRBV28	TRBJ1-2	CASSSFRTTGAGYGYTF
TRBV20-1	TRBJ1-2	CSASVGGPLGYGYTF
TRBV20-1	TRBJ1-2	CSARGRLDFGQHNYGYTF
TRBV10-3	TRBJ1-3	CAISGRGPGNTIYF
TRBV6-2/TRBV6-3	TRBJ2-1	CASSRPTSGGVDEQFF